In this sample, the clone carrying this T cell receptor (beta chain) turned up many times. The sample is drawn from a study of T cells in Graves' hyperthyroidism and ophthalmopathy. CDR1 is SQVTM and CDR2 is ANQGSEA in the germline V gene. The CDR3 totals 17 residues. Losses at the gene ends were 2 bases for V and 5 bases for J; bases not matched to a gene: 13. RNA transcripts gave rise to amplified TCR beta CDR3 regions. The TCR CDR3 was amplified in a first-round RT-PCR using the HTBI primer set. TCRdb re-analysed the multiplex PCR reads in MiXCR, keeping a single row per CDR3 protein. In the table there are around 400,000 distinct CDR3 sequences, about a sixth of which are singletons.

This chain uses TRBV29-1 with TRBJ2-3; 10 nucleotides match TRBD2. The sequenced sample consisted of blood. The receptor comes from a woman between 18 and 29 years old with Graves' hyperthyroidism that later progressed to Graves' ophthalmopathy. The CDR3 nucleotides read TGCAGCGTTGAACTAGCGGGAGCGTTTCGCCTGGGAGATACGCAGTATTTT. This translates into CSVELAGAFRLGDTQYF.